The subject of this entry is one T cell receptor (beta chain). Its antigen remains unidentified. No base quality values were provided; no much bigger clone lies one nucleotide off. These data belong to a study of blood T cell repertoires in COVID-19 (dated by TCRdb to 2020 to 2021). With respect to the entire study: Samples from collaborators originated in the United States, Italy and Spain and spanned both the acute and convalescent phases of COVID-19. The material from the prospective study consisted of cDNA or gDNA derived from T cells, B-cell-depleted T cells, or PBMCs. Deeply sampled blood TCRbeta repertoires from subjects exposed to, actively infected with, or recovered from COVID-19 were included in the dataset. The repertoires were released in a freely available public database intended as a resource for research on the immune response to SARS-CoV-2. The samples were drawn from two sources: the first 160 participants of the ongoing ImmuneRACE study, and 1,254 subjects contributed by 6 global collaborators. Sample metadata almost always included a de-identified subject ID, COVID-19 status, age in years and sex. HLA class I and class II types, where available, came from metadata supplied by the sample provider rather than from assay-based typing. What the research found in general, with its limitations: The amount of clinical and demographic metadata varied by source and participant and was provided uncurated.

The germline V gene (reference sequence) specifies LGHDT as CDR1 and YNNKEL as CDR2. The V end gives up 6 bases and the J end 2 bases, leaving 13 bases in the junction not matched to a gene. The cysteine opens and the phenylalanine closes a CDR3 of 19 amino acids. The CDR3 DNA has 57 bases and is translated from base 1. TCRbeta CDR3 regions were amplified from genomic DNA using the immunoSEQ Assay, a bias-controlled multiplex PCR. On the authors' methods: The number of nucleated cells in each sample was estimated from the amplification of reference gene primers within the assay. To quantify the absolute abundance of each unique TCRbeta CDR3 rearrangement, sequence reads were collapsed and filtered. Productive Simpson clonality was computed per sample as the square root of Simpson's diversity index over productive rearrangements. TCRdb obtained this table from immuneACCESS and retained in-frame rearrangements with V and J assigned. These tables miss some clones; where compared with another copy, unresolved V genes account for less than half of the shortfall, and the remainder is unexplained. V and J calls and clone size are given by that table; D and trimming were obtained from the DNA. This sample has a few hundred thousand clones in its table, and 75% to 85% of those were observed once. The ten largest clones take up around 13% of the sample.

Each collaborating institution followed its own protocols to collect whole blood in K2EDTA tubes. Collaborator samples were shipped for TCRbeta analysis as frozen whole blood, isolated PBMCs, or DNA extracted from either sample type. Sample: peripheral blood. The chain links TRBV3-1 (or the pseudogene TRBV3-2) with TRBJ2-3, with 14 junctional bases fitting TRBD2. The source is a human donor in a cohort sampled during active COVID-19. The bases read TGTGCCAGCAGGGGGACTAGCGGGAGAGGAGGATATAACACAGATACGCAGTATTTT. This codes for CASRGTSGRGGYNTDTQYF.